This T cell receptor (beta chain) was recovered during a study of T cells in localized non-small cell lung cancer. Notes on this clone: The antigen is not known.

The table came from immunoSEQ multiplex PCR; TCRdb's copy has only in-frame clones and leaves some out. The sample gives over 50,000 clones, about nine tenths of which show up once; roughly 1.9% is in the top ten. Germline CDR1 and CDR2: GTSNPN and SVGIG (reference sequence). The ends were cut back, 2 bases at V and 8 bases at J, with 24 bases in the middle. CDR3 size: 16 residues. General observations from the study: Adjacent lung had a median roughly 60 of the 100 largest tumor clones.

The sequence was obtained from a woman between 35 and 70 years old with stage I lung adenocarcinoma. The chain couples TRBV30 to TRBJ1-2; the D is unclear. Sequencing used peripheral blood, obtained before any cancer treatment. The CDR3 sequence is CAWSSTPDGLRKGYTF. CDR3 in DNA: TGTGCCTGGAGTTCGACCCCAGACGGCCTGAGGAAGGGCTACACCTTC.